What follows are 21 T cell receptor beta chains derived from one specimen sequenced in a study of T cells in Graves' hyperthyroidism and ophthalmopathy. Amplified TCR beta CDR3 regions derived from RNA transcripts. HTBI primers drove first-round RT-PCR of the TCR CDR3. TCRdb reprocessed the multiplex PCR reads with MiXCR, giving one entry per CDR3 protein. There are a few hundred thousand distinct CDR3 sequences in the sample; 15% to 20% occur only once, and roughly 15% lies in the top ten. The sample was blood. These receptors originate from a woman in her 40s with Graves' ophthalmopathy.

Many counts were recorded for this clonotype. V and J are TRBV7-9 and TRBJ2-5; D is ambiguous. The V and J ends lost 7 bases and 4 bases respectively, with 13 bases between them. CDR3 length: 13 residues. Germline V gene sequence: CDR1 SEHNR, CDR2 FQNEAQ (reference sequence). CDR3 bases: TGTGCCAGCACCCCGGGTTTCCGAGAGACCCAGTACTTC. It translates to CASTPGFRETQYF.

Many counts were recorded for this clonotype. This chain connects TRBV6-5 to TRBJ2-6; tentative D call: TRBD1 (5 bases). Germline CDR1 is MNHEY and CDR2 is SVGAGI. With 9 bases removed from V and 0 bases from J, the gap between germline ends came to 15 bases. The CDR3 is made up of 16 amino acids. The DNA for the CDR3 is TGTGCCAGTGTCAAGGGGTGGGGCTCTGGGGCCAACGTCCTGACTTTC. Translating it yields CASVKGWGSGANVLTF.

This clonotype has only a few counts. The DNA for the CDR3 is TGTGCCAGCATCGGGCGAGGACTAGCTTCTTACGAGCAGTACTTC. Protein sequence: CASIGRGLASYEQYF. This rearrangement joins TRBV28 to TRBJ2-7, with TRBD2 matching over 8 bases. The germline gives CDR1 MDHEN, CDR2 SYDVKM. CDR3 length: 15 residues. J lost 4 bases, V lost 7 bases, and 12 bases had no gene match. Using reference TRBV28 and TRBJ2-7 for the parts outside the CDR3, the full variable domain is DVKVTQSSRYLVKRTGEKVFLECVQDMDHENMFWYRQDPGLGLRLIYFSYDVKMKEKGDIPEGYSVSREKKERFSLILESASTNQTSMYLCASIGRGLASYEQYFGPGTRLTVT.

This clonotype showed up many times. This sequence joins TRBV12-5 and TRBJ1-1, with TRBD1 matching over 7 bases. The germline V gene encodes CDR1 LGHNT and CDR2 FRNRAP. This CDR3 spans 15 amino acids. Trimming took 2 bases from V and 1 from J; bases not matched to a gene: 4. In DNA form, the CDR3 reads TGTGCTAGTGGTTTGCCCCCAGGGGGGAACACTGAAGCTTTCTTT. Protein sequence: CASGLPPGGNTEAFF.

The CDR3 is CSATETSNQPQHF. Here the CDR3 DNA reads TGCAGTGCTACTGAGACAAGCAATCAGCCCCAGCATTTT. This rearrangement joins TRBV20-1 to TRBJ1-5; D remains ambiguous. Germline lookup yields CDR1 DFQATT and CDR2 SNEGSKA (reference sequence). This CDR3 region has 13 residues. V was trimmed by 4 bases and J by 1 base, leaving 8 bases between them.

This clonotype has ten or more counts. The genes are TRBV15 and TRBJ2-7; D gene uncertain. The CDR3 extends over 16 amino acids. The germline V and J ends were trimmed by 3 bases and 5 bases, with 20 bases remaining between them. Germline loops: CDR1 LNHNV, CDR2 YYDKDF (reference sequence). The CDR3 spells CATSSLGPHGIDEQYF. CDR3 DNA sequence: TGTGCCACCAGCAGCCTAGGGCCCCACGGTATCGACGAGCAGTACTTC.

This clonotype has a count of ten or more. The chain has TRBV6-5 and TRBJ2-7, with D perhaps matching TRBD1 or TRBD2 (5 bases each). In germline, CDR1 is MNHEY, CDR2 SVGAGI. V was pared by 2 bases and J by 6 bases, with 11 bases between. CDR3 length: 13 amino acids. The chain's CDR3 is CASSYRRGVEQYF. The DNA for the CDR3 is TGTGCCAGCAGTTACCGGAGAGGGGTCGAGCAGTACTTC.

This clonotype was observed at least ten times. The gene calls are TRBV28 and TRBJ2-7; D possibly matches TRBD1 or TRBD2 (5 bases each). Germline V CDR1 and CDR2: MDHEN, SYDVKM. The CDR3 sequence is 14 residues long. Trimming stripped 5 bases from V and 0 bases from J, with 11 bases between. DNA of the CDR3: TGTGCCAGCAGTCCGGGACCGGTCTCCTACGAGCAGTACTTC. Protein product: CASSPGPVSYEQYF.

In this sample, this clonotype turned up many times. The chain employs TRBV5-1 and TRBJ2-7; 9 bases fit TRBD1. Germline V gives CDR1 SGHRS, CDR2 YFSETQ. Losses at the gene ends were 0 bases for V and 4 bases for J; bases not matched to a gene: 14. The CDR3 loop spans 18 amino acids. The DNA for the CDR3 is TGCGCCAGCAGCTTGGGCGGGACAGGGATGGGGAGGCGGTACGAGCAGTACTTC. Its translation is CASSLGGTGMGRRYEQYF.

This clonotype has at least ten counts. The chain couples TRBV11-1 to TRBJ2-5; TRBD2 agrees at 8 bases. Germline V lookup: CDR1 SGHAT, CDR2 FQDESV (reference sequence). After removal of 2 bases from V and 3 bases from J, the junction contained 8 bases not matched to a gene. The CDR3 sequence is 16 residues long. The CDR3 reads CASSLPPGSGKETQYF. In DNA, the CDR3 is TGTGCCAGCAGCTTACCGCCGGGTAGCGGGAAAGAGACCCAGTACTTC.

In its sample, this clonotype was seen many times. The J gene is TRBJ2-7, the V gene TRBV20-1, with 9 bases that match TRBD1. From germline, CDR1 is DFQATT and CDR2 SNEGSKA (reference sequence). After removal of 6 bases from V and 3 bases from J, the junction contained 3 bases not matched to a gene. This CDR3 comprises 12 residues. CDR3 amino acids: CSARDRVYEQYF. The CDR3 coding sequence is TGCAGTGCAAGGGACAGGGTCTACGAGCAGTACTTC.

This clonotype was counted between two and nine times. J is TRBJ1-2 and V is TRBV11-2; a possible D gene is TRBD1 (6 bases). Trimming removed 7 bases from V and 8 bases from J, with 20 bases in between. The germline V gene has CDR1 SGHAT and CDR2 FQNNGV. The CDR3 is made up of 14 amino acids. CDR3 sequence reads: CASTNTPGGGGYTF. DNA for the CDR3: TGTGCCAGCACCAACACCCCCGGGGGCGGAGGCTACACCTTC.

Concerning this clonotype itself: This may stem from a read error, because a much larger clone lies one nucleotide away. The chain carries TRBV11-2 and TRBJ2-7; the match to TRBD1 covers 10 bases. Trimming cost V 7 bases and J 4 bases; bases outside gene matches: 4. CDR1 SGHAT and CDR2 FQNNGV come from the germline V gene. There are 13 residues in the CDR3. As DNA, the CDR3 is TGTGCCAGCACCCGGGACAGGGGTTACGAGCAGTACTTC. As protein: CASTRDRGYEQYF.

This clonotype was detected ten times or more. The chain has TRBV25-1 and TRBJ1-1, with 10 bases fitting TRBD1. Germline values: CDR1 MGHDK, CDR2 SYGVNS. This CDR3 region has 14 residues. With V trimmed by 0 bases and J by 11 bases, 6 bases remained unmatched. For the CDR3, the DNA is TGTGCCAGCAGTGAATACGGGACAGGGGAGGTGGCTTTCTTT. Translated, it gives CASSEYGTGEVAFF. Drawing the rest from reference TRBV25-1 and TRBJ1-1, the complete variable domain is EADIYQTPRYLVIGTGKKITLECSQTMGHDKMYWYQQDPGMELHLIHYSYGVNSTEKGDLSSESTVSRIRTEHFPLTLESARPSHTSQYLCASSEYGTGEVAFFGQGTRLTVV.

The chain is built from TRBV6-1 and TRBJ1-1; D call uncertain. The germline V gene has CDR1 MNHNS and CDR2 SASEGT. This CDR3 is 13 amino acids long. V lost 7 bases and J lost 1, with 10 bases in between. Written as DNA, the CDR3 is TGTGCCAGCACCATGGACGGGAACACTGAAGCTTTCTTT. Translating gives CASTMDGNTEAFF.

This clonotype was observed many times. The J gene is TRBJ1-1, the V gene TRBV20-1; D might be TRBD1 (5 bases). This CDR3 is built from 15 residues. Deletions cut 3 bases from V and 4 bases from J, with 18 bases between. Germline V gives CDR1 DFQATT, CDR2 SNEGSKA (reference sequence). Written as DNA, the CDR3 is TGCAGTGCTAGCAAGTTACGACGGGGGGGCACTGAAGCTTTCTTT. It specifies CSASKLRRGGTEAFF.

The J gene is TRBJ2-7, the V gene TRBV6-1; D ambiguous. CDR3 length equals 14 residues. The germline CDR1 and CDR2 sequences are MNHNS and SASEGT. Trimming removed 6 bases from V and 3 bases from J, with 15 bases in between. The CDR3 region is CASRAPPAYYEQYF. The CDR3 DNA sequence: TGTGCCAGCAGGGCCCCCCCGGCCTACTACGAGCAGTACTTC.

The CDR3 protein is CASRDASIETQYF. The CDR3 coding sequence is TGTGCCAGCAGAGATGCTAGCATTGAGACCCAGTACTTC. The V gene is TRBV28, the J gene TRBJ2-5, with a possible D match to TRBD2 (5 bases). Germline values: CDR1 MDHEN, CDR2 SYDVKM. With 6 bases removed from V and 5 bases from J, the gap between germline ends came to 13 bases. This CDR3 is 13 amino acids long. The full variable domain, completed using reference TRBV28 and TRBJ2-5, is DVKVTQSSRYLVKRTGEKVFLECVQDMDHENMFWYRQDPGLGLRLIYFSYDVKMKEKGDIPEGYSVSREKKERFSLILESASTNQTSMYLCASRDASIETQYFGPGTRLLVL.

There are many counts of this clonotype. The CDR3 is CASRRRQGLYEQYF. The CDR3 DNA sequence: TGTGCCAGCAGACGACGACAGGGACTCTACGAGCAGTACTTC. The V gene is TRBV27, the J gene TRBJ2-7; D is perhaps TRBD1 (7 bases). V lost 6 bases, J lost 3 bases, and 15 bases lay in between. Germline V lookup: CDR1 MNHEY, CDR2 SMNVEV (reference sequence). The CDR3 has 14 residues.

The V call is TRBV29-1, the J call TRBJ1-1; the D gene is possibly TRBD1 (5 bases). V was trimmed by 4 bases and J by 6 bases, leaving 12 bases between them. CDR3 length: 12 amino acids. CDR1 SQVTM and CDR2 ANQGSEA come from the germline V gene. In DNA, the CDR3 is TGCAGCGTTGTTTCGCGGGACGCTGAAGCTTTCTTT. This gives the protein CSVVSRDAEAFF.

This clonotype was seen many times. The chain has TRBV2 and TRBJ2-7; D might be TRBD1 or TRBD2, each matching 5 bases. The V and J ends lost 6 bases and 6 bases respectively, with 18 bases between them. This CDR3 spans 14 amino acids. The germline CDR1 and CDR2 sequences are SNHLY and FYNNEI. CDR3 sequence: CASSLRGLGSEQYF. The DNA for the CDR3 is TGTGCCAGCAGCCTGAGGGGCCTTGGGAGCGAGCAGTACTTC.